These 15 T cell receptor beta chains came from one sample sequenced in a study of blood T cell repertoires in COVID-19. Some clones are missing from TCRdb's copy, which holds only in-frame ones; the method was immunoSEQ multiplex PCR. Of approximately 350,000 clones in the sample, around 88% are singletons; the top ten hold 2.5% to 3%. Specimen: peripheral blood. Receptors were obtained from a man aged 30 to 45 with active or convalescent COVID-19.

The chain uses TRBV28 and TRBJ1-2, with 8 bases lining up with TRBD1. CDR1 is MDHEN, CDR2 SYDVKM, per germline. The CDR3 runs 12 residues. The V gene end was trimmed by 6 bases and the J gene end by 7 bases; junction bases not matched to a gene: 4. CDR3 loop: CASRTGVSGYTF. In DNA form, the CDR3 reads TGTGCCAGCAGGACAGGGGTGAGTGGCTACACCTTC.

This sequence joins TRBV7-2 and TRBJ2-7; no definite D call. Germline assignment: CDR1 SGHTA and CDR2 FQGNSA. This CDR3 has 15 amino acids. Trimming took 5 bases from V and 2 from J, leaving 16 bases between them. The CDR3 nucleotides read TGTGCCAGCAGCCCCCCCCGAGCGCCCGCCTACGAGCAGTACTTC. Translated, it gives CASSPPRAPAYEQYF.

This chain links TRBV10-1 with TRBJ1-4, with TRBD1 as a possible D gene (5 bases). V dropped 8 bases and J dropped 0 bases, with 13 bases sitting between them. The CDR3 is made up of 15 amino acids. Germline lookup yields CDR1 WNHNN and CDR2 SYGVQD (reference sequence). The CDR3: CASYQGGATNEKLFF. DNA of the CDR3: TGCGCCAGCTACCAGGGCGGTGCAACTAATGAAAAACTGTTTTTT.

This chain joins TRBV14 and TRBJ1-4, with D unresolved. V gave up 4 bases and J gave up 2 bases, with 8 bases separating them. Germline-derived CDR1 and CDR2 are SGHDN and FVKESK. This CDR3 has 14 residues. CDR3 sequence reads: CASSLHGTNEKLFF. DNA for the CDR3: TGTGCCAGCAGCCTGCACGGTACTAATGAAAAACTGTTTTTT.

This chain uses TRBV24-1 with TRBJ1-4; D perhaps matches TRBD1 (6 bases). Trimming removed 1 base from V and 6 bases from J, with 11 bases in between. This CDR3 is 15 amino acids long. Germline lookup yields CDR1 KGHDR and CDR2 SFDVKD. CDR3 in DNA: TGTGCCACCAGTGATTTAGGGGGGGTCGATGAAAAACTGTTTTTT. Translated: CATSDLGGVDEKLFF.

This rearrangement joins TRBV7-3 to TRBJ2-2; 9 nucleotides agree with TRBD2. This CDR3 is built from 16 residues. V was clipped by 5 bases and J by 6 bases; unmatched bases: 10. Germline V CDR1 and CDR2: SGHTA, FQGTGA. In nucleotides, the CDR3 is TGTGCCAGCAGCGGTCTGGGCGGGAGGGCCGCCGGGGAGCTGTTTTTT. It is translated as CASSGLGGRAAGELFF.

The chain combines TRBV19 with TRBJ2-1; the match to TRBD2 covers 8 bases. Germline CDR1 is LNHDA and CDR2 is SQIVND (reference sequence). This CDR3 is built from 13 residues. V trimming: 10 bases; J trimming: 7 bases; junction bases outside the gene matches: 9. CDR3 region: CATNSGEVNEQFF. The CDR3 coding sequence is TGTGCCACGAATAGCGGGGAGGTAAATGAGCAGTTCTTC.

The chain joins TRBV27 to TRBJ2-7; perhaps TRBD1 as D (6 bases). Germline-derived CDR1 and CDR2 are MNHEY and SMNVEV (reference sequence). Trimming removed 3 bases at V and 3 bases at J, with 9 bases between. This CDR3 is built from 13 residues. CDR3 nucleotides: TGTGCCAGCAGTTTTGGACAGTACTACGAGCAGTACTTC. Its translation is CASSFGQYYEQYF.

CDR3 residues: CASSFGRRNEQFF. For the CDR3, the DNA is TGTGCCAGCAGTTTTGGGAGAAGGAATGAGCAGTTCTTC. The rearrangement links TRBV27 to TRBJ2-1; TRBD2 is a possible D gene (5 bases). Trimming cost V 3 bases and J 7 bases, with 10 bases left between them. CDR1 and CDR2 (germline): MNHEY, SMNVEV (reference sequence). The CDR3 loop spans 13 amino acids.

This clone was counted only a few times. The J gene is TRBJ1-2, the V gene TRBV6-6; 7 bases are shared with TRBD1. Germline V gives CDR1 MNHNY, CDR2 SVGAGI (reference sequence). The CDR3 runs 14 residues. V was pared by 2 bases and J by 4 bases, with 4 bases of the junction left unmatched. The CDR3, as DNA: TGTGCCAGCAGTTACGGGGACAGCCTCTATGGCTACACCTTC. It translates to CASSYGDSLYGYTF.

This clone was observed once. The chain recombines TRBV9 with TRBJ2-3, with 8 bases lining up with TRBD2. Trimming removed 3 bases from V and 3 bases from J; junction bases left unmatched: 6. CDR3 length: 15 residues. Germline values: CDR1 SGDLS, CDR2 YYNGEE. The CDR3, as DNA: TGTGCCAGCAGCGCAATAGCGGGGCGGACAGATACGCAGTATTTT. It yields the protein CASSAIAGRTDTQYF.

The V gene is TRBV11-3, the J gene TRBJ2-3, with 9 bases lining up with TRBD2. The CDR3 loop spans 14 amino acids. CDR1 is SGHNT, CDR2 YENEEA, per germline. Trimming removed 4 bases from V and 4 bases from J; junction bases left unmatched: 3. DNA for the CDR3: TGTGCCAGCAGCTGGCGGGGGGGGGCAGATACGCAGTATTTT. Protein: CASSWRGGADTQYF.

The V call is TRBV9, the J call TRBJ2-1; D is possibly TRBD2 (5 bases). CDR3 length equals 15 residues. The germline V gene has CDR1 SGDLS and CDR2 YYNGEE. V lost 0 bases and J 2 bases, leaving 9 bases between the germline ends. CDR3 DNA: TGTGCCAGCAGCGTAGGGGGAGCGGCCTACAATGAGCAGTTCTTC. Translation: CASSVGGAAYNEQFF. Full variable domain (outside the CDR3, taken from reference TRBV9 and TRBJ2-1): DSGVTQTPKHLITATGQRVTLRCSPRSGDLSVYWYQQSLDQGLQFLIQYYNGEERAKGNILERFSAQQFPDLHSELNLSSLELGDSALYFCASSVGGAAYNEQFFGPGTRLTVL.

This clone was seen only once. V and J are TRBV7-8 and TRBJ2-7, with 9 bases lining up with TRBD1. V shed 5 bases and J 5 bases; nucleotides not matched to a gene: 16. There are 17 residues in the CDR3. Germline V gene sequence: CDR1 SGHVS, CDR2 FQNEAQ. The CDR3 DNA is TGTGCCAGCAGCCCGTATGAAAGAAGACAGGGGGGAGACGAGCAGTACTTC. Translated, it gives CASSPYERRQGGDEQYF.

The rearrangement links TRBV6-5 to TRBJ1-1; D not resolved. Between the trimmed V and J ends, which lost 0 bases and 1 base, there was a span of 6 bases. In germline, CDR1 is MNHEY, CDR2 SVGAGI. This CDR3 contains 14 residues. This CDR3 reads CASSYSPPNTEAFF. CDR3 DNA: TGTGCCAGCAGTTACTCCCCTCCGAACACTGAAGCTTTCTTT.